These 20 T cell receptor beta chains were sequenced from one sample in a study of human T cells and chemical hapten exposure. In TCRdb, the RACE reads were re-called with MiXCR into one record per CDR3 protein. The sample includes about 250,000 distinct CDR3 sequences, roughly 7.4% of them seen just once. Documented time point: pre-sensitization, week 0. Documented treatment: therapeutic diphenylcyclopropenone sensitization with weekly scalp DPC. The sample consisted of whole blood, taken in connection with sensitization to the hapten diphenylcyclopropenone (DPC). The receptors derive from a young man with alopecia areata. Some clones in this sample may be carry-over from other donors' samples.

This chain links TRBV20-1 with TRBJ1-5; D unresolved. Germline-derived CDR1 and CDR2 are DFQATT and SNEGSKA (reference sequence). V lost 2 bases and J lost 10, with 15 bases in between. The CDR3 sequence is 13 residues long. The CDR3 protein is CSARREVASPQHF. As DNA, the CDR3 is TGCAGTGCTAGACGGGAGGTAGCTTCTCCCCAGCATTTT.

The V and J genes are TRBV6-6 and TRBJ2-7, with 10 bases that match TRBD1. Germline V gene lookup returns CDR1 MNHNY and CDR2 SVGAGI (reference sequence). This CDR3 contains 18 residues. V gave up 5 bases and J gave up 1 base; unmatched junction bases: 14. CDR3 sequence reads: CASSRALSGQGRSYEQYV. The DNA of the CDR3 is TGTGCCAGCAGTCGCGCCCTCTCGGGACAGGGGAGATCCTACGAGCAGTACGTC.

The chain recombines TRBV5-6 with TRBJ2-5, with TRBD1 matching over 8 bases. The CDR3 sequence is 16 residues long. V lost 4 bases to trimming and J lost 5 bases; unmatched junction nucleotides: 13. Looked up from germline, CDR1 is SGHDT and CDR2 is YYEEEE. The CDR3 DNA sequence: TGTGCCAGCAGCGGAGGGGACAGGCCTAGAGGGGAGACCCAGTACTTC. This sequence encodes CASSGGDRPRGETQYF.

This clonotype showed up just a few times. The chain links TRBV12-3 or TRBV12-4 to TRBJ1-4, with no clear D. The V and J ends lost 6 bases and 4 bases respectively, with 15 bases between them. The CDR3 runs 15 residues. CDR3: CASSPTVRDNEKLFF. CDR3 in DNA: TGTGCCAGCAGCCCGACGGTGCGAGATAATGAAAAACTGTTTTTT.

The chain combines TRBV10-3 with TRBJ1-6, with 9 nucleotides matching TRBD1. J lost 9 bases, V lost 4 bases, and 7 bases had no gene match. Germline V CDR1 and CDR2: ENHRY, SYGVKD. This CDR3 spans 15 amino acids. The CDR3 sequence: CAISVDGTGSSPLHF. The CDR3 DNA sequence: TGTGCCATCAGTGTAGACGGGACAGGGTCTTCACCCCTCCACTTT.

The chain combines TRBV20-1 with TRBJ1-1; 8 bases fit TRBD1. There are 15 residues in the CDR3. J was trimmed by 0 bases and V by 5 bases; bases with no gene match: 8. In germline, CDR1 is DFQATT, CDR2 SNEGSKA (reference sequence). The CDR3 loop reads CSAFSGTGVNTEAFF. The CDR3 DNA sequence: TGCAGTGCTTTCTCCGGGACAGGAGTGAACACTGAAGCTTTCTTT.

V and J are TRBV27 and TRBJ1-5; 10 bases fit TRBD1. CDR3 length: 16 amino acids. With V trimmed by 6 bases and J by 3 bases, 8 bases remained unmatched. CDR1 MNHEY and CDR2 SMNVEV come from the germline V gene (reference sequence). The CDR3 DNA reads TGTGCCAGCAGATCGGGACAGGGGAGGAACAATCAGCCCCAGCATTTT. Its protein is CASRSGQGRNNQPQHF.

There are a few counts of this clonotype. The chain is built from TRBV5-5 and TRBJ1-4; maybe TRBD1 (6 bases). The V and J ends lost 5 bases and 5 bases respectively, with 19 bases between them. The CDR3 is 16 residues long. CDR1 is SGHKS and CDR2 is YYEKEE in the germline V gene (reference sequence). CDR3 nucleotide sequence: TGTGCCAGCAGGACAGGAGCTTGGAGTCGGAATGAAAAACTGTTTTTT. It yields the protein CASRTGAWSRNEKLFF.

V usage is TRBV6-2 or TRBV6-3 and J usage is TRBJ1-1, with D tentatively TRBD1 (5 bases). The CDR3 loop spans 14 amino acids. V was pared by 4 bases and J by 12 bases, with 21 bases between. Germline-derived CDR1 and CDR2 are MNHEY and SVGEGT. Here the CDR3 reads CASSSPGGGKISFF. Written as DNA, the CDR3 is TGTGCCAGCAGTTCCCCCGGCGGGGGTAAGATATCTTTCTTT.

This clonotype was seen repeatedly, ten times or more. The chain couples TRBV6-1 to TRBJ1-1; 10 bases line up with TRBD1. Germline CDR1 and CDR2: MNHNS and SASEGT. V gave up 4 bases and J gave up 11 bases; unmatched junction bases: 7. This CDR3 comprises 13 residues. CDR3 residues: CASSGRQGASAFF. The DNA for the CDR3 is TGTGCCAGCAGTGGTAGACAGGGGGCGAGTGCTTTCTTT.

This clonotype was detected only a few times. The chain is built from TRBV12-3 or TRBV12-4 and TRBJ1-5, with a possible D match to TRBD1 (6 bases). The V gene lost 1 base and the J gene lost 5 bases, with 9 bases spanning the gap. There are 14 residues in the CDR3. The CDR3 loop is CASSLGGRDQPQHF. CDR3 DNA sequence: TGTGCCAGCAGTTTAGGGGGGCGCGATCAGCCCCAGCATTTT.

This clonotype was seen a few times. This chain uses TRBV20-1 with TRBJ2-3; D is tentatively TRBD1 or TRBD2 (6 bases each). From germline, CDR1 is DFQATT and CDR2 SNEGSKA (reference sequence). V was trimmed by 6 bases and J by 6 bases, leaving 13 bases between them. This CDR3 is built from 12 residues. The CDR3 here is CSAIRGLDTQYF. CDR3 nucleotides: TGCAGTGCCATCCGGGGGCTGGATACGCAGTATTTT.

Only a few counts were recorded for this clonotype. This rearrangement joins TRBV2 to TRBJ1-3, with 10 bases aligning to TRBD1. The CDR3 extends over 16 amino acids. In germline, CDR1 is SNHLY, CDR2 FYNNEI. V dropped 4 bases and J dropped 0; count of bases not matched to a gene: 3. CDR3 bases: TGTGCCAGCAGTGGGGACAGGGGCATCTCTGGAAACACCATATATTTT. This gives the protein CASSGDRGISGNTIYF.

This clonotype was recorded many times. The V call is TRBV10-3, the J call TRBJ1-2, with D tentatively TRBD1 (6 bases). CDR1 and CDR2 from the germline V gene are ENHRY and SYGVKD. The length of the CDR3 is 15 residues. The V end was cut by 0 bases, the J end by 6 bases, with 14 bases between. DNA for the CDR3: TGTGCCATCAGTGAGTCGACTCTGGCAGGGGATGGCTACACCTTC. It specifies CAISESTLAGDGYTF.

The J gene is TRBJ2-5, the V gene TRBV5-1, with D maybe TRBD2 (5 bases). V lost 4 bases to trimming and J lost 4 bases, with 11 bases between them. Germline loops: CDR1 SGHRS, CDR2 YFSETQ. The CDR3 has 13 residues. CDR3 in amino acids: CASSPGERETQYF. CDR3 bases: TGCGCCAGCAGCCCCGGGGAAAGAGAGACCCAGTACTTC. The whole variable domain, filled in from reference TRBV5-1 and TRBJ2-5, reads KAGVTQTPRYLIKTRGQQVTLSCSPISGHRSVSWYQQTPGQGLQFLFEYFSETQRNKGNFPGRFSGRQFSNSRSEMNVSTLELGDSALYLCASSPGERETQYFGPGTRLLVL.

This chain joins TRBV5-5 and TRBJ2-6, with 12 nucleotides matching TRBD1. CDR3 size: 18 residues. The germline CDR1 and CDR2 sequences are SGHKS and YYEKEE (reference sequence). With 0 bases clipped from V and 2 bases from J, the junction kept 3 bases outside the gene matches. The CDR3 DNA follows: TGTGCCAGCAGCTTGGAGGGACAGGGGGCGACTGGGGCCAACGTCCTGACTTTC. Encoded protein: CASSLEGQGATGANVLTF.

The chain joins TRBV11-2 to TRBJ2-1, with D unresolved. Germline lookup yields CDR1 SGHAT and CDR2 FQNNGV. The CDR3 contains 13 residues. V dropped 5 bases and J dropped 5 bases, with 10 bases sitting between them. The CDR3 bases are TGTGCCAGCAGCCCCTGGGATAACAATGAGCAGTTCTTC. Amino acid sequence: CASSPWDNNEQFF.

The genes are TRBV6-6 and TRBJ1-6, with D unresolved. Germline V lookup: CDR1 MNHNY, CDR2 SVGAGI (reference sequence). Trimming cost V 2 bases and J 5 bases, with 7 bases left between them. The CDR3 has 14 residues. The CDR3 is CASSYTPNNSPLHF. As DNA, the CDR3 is TGTGCCAGCAGTTACACCCCGAATAATTCACCCCTCCACTTT.

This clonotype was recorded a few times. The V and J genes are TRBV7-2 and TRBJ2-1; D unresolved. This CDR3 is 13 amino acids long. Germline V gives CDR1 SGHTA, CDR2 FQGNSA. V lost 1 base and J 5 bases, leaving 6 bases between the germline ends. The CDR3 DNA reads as TGTGCCAGCAGCTTAGGATCGGACAATGAGCAGTTCTTC. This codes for CASSLGSDNEQFF.

The CDR3 bases are TGCAGCGGCGGGGGCTCGAACACCGGGGAGCTGTTTTTT. Translation: CSGGGSNTGELFF. The V call is TRBV20-1, the J call TRBJ2-2, with TRBD2 as a possible D gene (7 bases). CDR1 is DFQATT, CDR2 SNEGSKA, per germline (reference sequence). The CDR3 has 13 residues.